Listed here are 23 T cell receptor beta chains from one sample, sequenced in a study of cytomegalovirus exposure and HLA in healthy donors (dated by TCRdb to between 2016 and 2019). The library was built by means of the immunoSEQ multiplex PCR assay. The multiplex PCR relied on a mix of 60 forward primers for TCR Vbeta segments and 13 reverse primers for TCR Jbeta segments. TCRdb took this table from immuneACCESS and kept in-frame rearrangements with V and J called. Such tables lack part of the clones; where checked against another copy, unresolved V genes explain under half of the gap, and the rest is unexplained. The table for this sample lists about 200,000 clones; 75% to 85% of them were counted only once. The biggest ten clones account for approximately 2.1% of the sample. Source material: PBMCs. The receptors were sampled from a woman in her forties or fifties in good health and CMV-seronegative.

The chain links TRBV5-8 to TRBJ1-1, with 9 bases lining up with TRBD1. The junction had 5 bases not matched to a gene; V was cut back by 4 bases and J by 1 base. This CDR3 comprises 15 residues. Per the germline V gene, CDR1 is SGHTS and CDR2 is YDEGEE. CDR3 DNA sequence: TGTGCCAGCAGCCATTGGGGACAGGGGAACACTGAAGCTTTCTTT. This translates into CASSHWGQGNTEAFF.

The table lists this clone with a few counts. CDR3 amino acids: CASSPDETDTQYF. The CDR3 DNA sequence: TGTGCCAGCAGCCCCGATGAGACAGATACGCAGTATTTT. V and J are TRBV27 and TRBJ2-3; D ambiguous. There are 13 residues in the CDR3. Germline V lookup: CDR1 MNHEY, CDR2 SMNVEV (reference sequence). Deletions cut 6 bases from V and 3 bases from J, with 10 bases between.

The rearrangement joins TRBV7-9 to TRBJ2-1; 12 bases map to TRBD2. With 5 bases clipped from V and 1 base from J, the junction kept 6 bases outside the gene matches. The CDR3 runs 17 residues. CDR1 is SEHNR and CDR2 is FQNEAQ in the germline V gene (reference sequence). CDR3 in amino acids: CASSPGLAGKSYNEQFF. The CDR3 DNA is TGTGCCAGCAGCCCCGGACTAGCGGGAAAGTCCTACAATGAGCAGTTCTTC.

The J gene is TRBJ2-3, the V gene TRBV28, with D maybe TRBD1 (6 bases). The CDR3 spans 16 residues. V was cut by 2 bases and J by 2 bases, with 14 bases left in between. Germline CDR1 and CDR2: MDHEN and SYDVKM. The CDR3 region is CASSLGGSLPTDTQYF. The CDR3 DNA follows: TGTGCCAGCAGTTTAGGGGGCAGCTTACCCACAGATACGCAGTATTTT.

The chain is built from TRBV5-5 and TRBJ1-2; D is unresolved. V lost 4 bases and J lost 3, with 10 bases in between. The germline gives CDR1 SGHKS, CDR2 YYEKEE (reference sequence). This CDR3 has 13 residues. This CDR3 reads CASSLTVDYGYTF. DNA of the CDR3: TGTGCCAGCAGCCTTACAGTAGACTATGGCTACACCTTC.

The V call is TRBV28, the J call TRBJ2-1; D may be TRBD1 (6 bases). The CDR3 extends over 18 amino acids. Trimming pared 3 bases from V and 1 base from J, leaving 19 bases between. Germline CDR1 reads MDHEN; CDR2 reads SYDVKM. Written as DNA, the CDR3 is TGTGCCAGCAGTTTCGGTTCGGACAGTCACACGTCCTACAATGAGCAGTTCTTC. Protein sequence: CASSFGSDSHTSYNEQFF.

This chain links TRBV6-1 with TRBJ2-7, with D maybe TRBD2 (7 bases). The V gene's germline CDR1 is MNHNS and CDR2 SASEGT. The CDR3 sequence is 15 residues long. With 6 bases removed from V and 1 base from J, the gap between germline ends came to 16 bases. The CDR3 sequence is CASSPYREGSYEQYF. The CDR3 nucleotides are TGTGCCAGCAGCCCCTACAGGGAGGGGTCCTACGAGCAGTACTTC.

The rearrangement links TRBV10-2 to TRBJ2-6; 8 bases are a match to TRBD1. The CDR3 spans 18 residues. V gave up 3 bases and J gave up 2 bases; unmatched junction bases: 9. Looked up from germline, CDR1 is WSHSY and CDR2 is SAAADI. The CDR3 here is CASSDAVQGAAGANVLTF. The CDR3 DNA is TGCGCCAGCAGTGACGCGGTTCAGGGGGCGGCTGGGGCCAACGTCCTGACTTTC.

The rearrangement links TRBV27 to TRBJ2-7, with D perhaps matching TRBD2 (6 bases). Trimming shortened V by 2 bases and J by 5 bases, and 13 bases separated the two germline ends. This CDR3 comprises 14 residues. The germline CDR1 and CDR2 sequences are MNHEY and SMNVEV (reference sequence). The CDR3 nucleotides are TGTGCCAGCAGTTTACGGGGGTCGCAGAACGAGCAGTACTTC. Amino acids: CASSLRGSQNEQYF.

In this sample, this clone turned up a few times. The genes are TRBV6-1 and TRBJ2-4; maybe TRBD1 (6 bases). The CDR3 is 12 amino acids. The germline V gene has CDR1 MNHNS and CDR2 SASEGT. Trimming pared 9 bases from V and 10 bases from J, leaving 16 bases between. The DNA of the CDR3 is TGTGCCAGTCTCTCAGGGGTCAGTATTCAGTACTTC. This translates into CASLSGVSIQYF.

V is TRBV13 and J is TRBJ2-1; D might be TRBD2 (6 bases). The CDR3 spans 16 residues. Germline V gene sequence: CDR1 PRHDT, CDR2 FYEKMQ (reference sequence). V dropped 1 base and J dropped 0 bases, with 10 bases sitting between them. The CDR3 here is CASSLAGVASYNEQFF. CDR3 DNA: TGTGCCAGCAGCTTAGCGGGAGTTGCCTCCTACAATGAGCAGTTCTTC.

CDR3 nucleotide sequence: TGCACCCCCGCCCTCCCGCGATCCTACAATGAGCAGTTCTTC. Translation gives CTPALPRSYNEQFF. This chain joins TRBV1 and TRBJ2-1; the table gives TRBD2 as D, unverified against the DNA. TRBV1 is an annotated pseudogene. CDR3 length equals 14 residues.

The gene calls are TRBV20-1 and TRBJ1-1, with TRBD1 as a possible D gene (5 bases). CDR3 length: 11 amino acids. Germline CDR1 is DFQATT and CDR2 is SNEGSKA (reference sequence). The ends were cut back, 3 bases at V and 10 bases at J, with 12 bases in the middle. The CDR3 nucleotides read TGCAGTGCTAGGAAAGGGGATCTAGCTTTCTTT. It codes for CSARKGDLAFF.

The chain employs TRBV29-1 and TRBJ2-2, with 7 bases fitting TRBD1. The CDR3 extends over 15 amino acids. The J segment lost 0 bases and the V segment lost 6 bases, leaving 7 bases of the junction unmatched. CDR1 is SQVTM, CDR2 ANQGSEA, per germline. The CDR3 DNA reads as TGCAGCGTAAGAACGGGACAGACGAACACCGGGGAGCTGTTTTTT. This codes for CSVRTGQTNTGELFF.

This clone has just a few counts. The CDR3 is CASGRTNEQYF. In nucleotides, the CDR3 is TGTGCCAGCGGCCGGACTAACGAGCAGTACTTC. V and J are TRBV28 and TRBJ2-7; possible D gene TRBD2, 6 bases. This CDR3 region has 11 residues. Between the trimmed V and J ends, which lost 8 bases and 5 bases, there was a span of 10 bases. Germline CDR1 is MDHEN and CDR2 is SYDVKM. The variable domain in full, completed from reference TRBV28 and TRBJ2-7, reads DVKVTQSSRYLVKRTGEKVFLECVQDMDHENMFWYRQDPGLGLRLIYFSYDVKMKEKGDIPEGYSVSREKKERFSLILESASTNQTSMYLCASGRTNEQYFGPGTRLTVT.

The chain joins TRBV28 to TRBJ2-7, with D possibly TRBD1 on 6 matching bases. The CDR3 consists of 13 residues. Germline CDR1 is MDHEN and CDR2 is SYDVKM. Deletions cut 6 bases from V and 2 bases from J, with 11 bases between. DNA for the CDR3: TGTGCCAGCAGCCCGGGACAAACCTACGAGCAGTACTTC. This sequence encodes CASSPGQTYEQYF.

CDR3 DNA: TGCGCCAGCAGCCAAGAACCCGGGACAGGGCGCGACGAGCAGTACTTC. Translating gives CASSQEPGTGRDEQYF. The chain uses TRBV4-3 and TRBJ2-7, with TRBD1 matching 9 bases. V trimming: 0 bases; J trimming: 5 bases; junction bases outside the gene matches: 8. Germline V gene sequence: CDR1 LGHNA, CDR2 YSLEER. The CDR3 has 16 amino acids.

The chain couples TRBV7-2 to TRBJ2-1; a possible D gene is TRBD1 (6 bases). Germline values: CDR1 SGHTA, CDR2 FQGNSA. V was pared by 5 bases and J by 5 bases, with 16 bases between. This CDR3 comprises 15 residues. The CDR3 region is CASSPQGRVNNEQFF. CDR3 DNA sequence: TGTGCCAGCAGCCCTCAGGGGCGGGTAAACAATGAGCAGTTCTTC.

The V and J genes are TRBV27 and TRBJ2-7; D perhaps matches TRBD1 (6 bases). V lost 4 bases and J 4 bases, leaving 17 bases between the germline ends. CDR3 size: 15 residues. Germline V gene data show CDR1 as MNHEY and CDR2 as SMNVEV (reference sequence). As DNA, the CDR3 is TGTGCCAGCAGTTCCTGGGGGCGCTCGGGGTACGAGCAGTACTTC. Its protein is CASSSWGRSGYEQYF.

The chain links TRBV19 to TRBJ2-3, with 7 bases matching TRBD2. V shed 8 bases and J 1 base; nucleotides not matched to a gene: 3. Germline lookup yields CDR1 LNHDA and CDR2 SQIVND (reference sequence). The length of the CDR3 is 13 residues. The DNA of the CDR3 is TGTGCCAGTCACGGACTAGGCACAGATACGCAGTATTTT. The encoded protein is CASHGLGTDTQYF. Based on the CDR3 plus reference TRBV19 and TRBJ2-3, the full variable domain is DGGITQSPKYLFRKEGQNVTLSCEQNLNHDAMYWYRQDPGQGLRLIYYSQIVNDFQKGDIAEGYSVSREKKESFPLTVTSAQKNPTAFYLCASHGLGTDTQYFGPGTRLTVL.

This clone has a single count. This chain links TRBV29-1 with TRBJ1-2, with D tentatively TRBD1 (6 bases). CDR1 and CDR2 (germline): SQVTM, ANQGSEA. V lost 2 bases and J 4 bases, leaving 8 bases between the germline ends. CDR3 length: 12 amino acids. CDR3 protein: CSVEMDSYGYTF. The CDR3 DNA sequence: TGCAGCGTTGAAATGGACAGCTATGGCTACACCTTC. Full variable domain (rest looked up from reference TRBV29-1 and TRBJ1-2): SAVISQKPSRDICQRGTSLTIQCQVDSQVTMMFWYRQQPGQSLTLIATANQGSEATYESGFVIDKFPISRPNLTFSTLTVSNMSPEDSSIYLCSVEMDSYGYTFGSGTRLTVV.

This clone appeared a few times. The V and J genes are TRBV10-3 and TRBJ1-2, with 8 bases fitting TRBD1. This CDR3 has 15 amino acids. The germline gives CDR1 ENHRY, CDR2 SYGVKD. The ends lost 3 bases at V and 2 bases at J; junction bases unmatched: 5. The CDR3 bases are TGTGCCATCAGTGAATGGGCAGGGGGCAACTATGGCTACACCTTC. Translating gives CAISEWAGGNYGYTF.

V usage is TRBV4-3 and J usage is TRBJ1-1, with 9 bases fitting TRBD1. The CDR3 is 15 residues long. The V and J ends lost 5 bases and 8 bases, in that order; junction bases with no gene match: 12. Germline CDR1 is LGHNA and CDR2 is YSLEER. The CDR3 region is CASSIQPGTGNEAFF. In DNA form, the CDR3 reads TGCGCCAGCAGCATACAACCCGGGACAGGGAACGAAGCTTTCTTT.